Below, 7 T cell receptor beta chains from the same sample are listed, as sequenced in a study of blood T cell repertoires in COVID-19. Here immunoSEQ multiplex PCR was the method, and the copy in TCRdb shows in-frame clones only, minus some. Of about 100,000 clones in the sample, 86% were seen once. The sample taken for sequencing was peripheral blood. The receptors originated from a woman aged 55-69 years in a cohort sampled during active or convalescent COVID-19.

The table lists this clone with a few counts. The chain is built from TRBV29-1 and TRBJ2-7, with 8 positions matching TRBD2. The V gene end was trimmed by 7 bases and the J gene end by 3 bases; junction bases not matched to a gene: 8. The germline CDR1 and CDR2 sequences are SQVTM and ANQGSEA. This CDR3 is built from 13 residues. CDR3 sequence (DNA): TGCAGCGCTGTAACCGGGACTAGCTACGAGCAGTACTTC. This encodes CSAVTGTSYEQYF.

The chain combines TRBV15 with TRBJ1-6; a possible D gene is TRBD1 (5 bases). V dropped 2 bases and J dropped 12 bases, with 11 bases sitting between them. The CDR3 length is 13 residues. The germline CDR1 and CDR2 sequences are LNHNV and YYDKDF (reference sequence). The CDR3, as DNA: TGTGCCACCAGCAGACGTGGGGCGGAACCCCTCCACTTT. Translating it yields CATSRRGAEPLHF.

The chain has TRBV18 and TRBJ1-5; D is unresolved. Deletions cut 3 bases from V and 9 bases from J, with 12 bases between. CDR1 is KGHSH, CDR2 LQKENI, per germline. The CDR3 sequence is 13 residues long. CDR3 sequence (DNA): TGTGCCAGCTCACCTGGAGGAAGGGTGCCCCAGCATTTT. Translating it yields CASSPGGRVPQHF.

This chain joins TRBV7-3 and TRBJ2-3; 8 nucleotides match TRBD2. Germline V CDR1 and CDR2: SGHTA, FQGTGA. Germline trimming cut 2 bases from V and 6 bases from J; bases unmatched to any gene: 13. This CDR3 has 17 residues. CDR3 nucleotide sequence: TGTGCCAGCAGCTTACTTGGGTCGGGTAGCGGGACCGATACGCAGTATTTT. It specifies CASSLLGSGSGTDTQYF.

V is TRBV4-2 and J is TRBJ1-6, with TRBD1 identical over 9 bases. With V trimmed by 4 bases and J by 5 bases, 3 bases remained unmatched. The CDR3 is 15 amino acids. CDR1 and CDR2 (germline): LGHNA, YNFKEQ. The CDR3 DNA follows: TGTGCCAGCAGCCCTGGGACAGGGAATAATTCACCCCTCCACTTT. Its translation is CASSPGTGNNSPLHF.

V gene TRBV5-5 combines with J gene TRBJ1-3, with D possibly TRBD1 on 5 matching bases. The CDR3 has 15 amino acids. Deletions cut 2 bases from V and 2 bases from J, with 11 bases between. Germline V lookup: CDR1 SGHKS, CDR2 YYEKEE (reference sequence). The CDR3 nucleotides are TGTGCCAGCAGCTTCCCGACAGTTACTGGAAACACCATATATTTT. Translation gives CASSFPTVTGNTIYF.

CDR3 amino acids: CATSEPGQGLPTEQYF. The CDR3 bases are TGTGCCACCAGTGAGCCCGGGCAGGGGCTCCCTACCGAGCAGTACTTC. The chain is built from TRBV24-1 and TRBJ2-7, with D tentatively TRBD1 (6 bases). V was shortened by 4 bases and J by 6 bases, with 21 bases between the two germline ends. Germline CDR1 and CDR2: KGHDR and SFDVKD. This CDR3 has 16 residues.